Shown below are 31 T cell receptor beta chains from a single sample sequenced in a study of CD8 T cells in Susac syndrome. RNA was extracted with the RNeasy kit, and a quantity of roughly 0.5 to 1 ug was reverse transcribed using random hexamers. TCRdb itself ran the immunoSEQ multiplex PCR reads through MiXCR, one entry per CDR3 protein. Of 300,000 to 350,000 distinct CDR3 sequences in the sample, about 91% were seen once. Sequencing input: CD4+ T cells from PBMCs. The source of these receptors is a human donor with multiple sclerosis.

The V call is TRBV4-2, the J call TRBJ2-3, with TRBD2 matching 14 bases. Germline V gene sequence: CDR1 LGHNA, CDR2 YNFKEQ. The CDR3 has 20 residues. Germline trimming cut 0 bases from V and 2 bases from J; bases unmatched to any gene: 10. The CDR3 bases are TGTGCCAGCAGCCAAGATGGGACTAGCGGGGGACCGAGTTCCACAGATACGCAGTATTTT. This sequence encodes CASSQDGTSGGPSSTDTQYF.

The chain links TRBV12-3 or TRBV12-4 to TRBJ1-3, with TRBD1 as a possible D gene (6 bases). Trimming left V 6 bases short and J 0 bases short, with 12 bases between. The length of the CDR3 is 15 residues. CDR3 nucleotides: TGTGCCAGCAGCTTTACAGGGCTCTCTGGAAACACCATATATTTT. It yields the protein CASSFTGLSGNTIYF.

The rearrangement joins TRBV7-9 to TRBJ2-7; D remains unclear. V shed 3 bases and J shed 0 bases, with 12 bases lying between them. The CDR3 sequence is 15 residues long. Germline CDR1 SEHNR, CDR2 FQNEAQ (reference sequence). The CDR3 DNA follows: TGTGCCAGCAGCTTGACGCGCATGAGCTCCTACGAGCAGTACTTC. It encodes CASSLTRMSSYEQYF.

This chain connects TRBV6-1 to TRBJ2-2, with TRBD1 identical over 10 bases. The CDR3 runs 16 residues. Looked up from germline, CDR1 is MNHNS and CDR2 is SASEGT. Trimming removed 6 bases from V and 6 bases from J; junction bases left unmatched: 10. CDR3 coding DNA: TGTGCCAGCAGGGCCGCCCTGGGACAGGGGTCCGGGGAGCTGTTTTTT. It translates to CASRAALGQGSGELFF.

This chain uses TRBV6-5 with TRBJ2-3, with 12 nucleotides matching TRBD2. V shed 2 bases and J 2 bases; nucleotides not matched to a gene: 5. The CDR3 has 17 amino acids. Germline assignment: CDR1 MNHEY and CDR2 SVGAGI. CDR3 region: CASSYTTSGGSTDTQYF. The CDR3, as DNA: TGTGCCAGCAGTTACACAACTAGCGGGGGGTCCACAGATACGCAGTATTTT.

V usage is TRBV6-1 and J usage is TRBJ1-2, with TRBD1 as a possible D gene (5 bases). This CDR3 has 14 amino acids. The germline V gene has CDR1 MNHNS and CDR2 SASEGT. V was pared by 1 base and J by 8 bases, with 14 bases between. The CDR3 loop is CASSEGGAGGGYTF. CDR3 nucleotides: TGTGCCAGCAGTGAAGGAGGGGCCGGCGGAGGCTACACCTTC.

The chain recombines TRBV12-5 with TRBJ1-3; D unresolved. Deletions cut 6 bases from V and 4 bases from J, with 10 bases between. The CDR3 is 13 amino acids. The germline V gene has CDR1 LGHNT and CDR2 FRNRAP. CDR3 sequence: CASGFSLGNTIYF. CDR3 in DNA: TGTGCTAGTGGCTTCTCTTTAGGAAACACCATATATTTT.

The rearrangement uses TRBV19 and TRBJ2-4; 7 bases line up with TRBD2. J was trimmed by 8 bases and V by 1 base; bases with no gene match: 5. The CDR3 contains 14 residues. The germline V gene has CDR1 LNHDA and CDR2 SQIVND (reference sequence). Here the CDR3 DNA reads TGTGCCAGTAGTATAGGGACTAGTCCGGACATTCAGTACTTC. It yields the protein CASSIGTSPDIQYF.

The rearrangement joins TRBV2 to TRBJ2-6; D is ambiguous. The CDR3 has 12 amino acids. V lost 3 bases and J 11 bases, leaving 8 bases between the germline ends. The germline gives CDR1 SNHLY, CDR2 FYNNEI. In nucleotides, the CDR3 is TGTGCCAGCAGTGATGATTTGGACGTCCTGACTTTC. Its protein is CASSDDLDVLTF.

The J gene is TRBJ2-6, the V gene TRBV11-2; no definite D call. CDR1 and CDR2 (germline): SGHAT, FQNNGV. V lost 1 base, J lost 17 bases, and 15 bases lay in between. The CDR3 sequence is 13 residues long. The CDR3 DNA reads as TGTGCCAGCAGCTTAGGTTTTGGATCTACCTTGACTTTC. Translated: CASSLGFGSTLTF.

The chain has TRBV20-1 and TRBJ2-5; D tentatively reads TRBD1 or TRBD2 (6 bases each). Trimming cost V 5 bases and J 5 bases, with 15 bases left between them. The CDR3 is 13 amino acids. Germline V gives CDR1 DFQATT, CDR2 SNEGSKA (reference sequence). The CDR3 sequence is CSARKGGRETQYF. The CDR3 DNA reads TGCAGTGCTCGGAAAGGGGGGCGCGAGACCCAGTACTTC.

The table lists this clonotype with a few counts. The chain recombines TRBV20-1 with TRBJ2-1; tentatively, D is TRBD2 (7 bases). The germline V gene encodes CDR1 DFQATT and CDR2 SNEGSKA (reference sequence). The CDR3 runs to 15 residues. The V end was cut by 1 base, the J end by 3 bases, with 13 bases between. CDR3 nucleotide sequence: TGCAGTGCTAGAGTGGGGGCTAGCGGCTACAATGAGCAGTTCTTC. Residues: CSARVGASGYNEQFF.

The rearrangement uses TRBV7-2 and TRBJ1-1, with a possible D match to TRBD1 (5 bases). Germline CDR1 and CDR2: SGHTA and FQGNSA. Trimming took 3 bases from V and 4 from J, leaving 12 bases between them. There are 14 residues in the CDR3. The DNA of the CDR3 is TGTGCCAGCAGCTTCGGGGGAGACGGCACTGAAGCTTTCTTT. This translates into CASSFGGDGTEAFF.

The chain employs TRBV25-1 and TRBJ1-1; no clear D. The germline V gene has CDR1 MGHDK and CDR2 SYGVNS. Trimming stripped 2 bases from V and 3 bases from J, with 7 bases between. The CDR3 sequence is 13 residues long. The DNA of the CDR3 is TGTGCCAGCAGTGAACTTCGGTACACTGAAGCTTTCTTT. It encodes CASSELRYTEAFF.

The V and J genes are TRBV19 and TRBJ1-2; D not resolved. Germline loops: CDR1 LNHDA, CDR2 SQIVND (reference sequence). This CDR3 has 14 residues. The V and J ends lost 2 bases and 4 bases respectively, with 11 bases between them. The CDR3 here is CASSIISNVYGYTF. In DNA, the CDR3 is TGTGCCAGTAGTATAATCAGCAACGTCTATGGCTACACCTTC.

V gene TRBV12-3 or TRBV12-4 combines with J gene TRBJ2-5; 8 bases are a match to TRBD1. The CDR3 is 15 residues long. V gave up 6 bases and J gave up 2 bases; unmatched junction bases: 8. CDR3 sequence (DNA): TGTGCCAGCAGCCACGGCAGGGGGCCTCAAGAGACCCAGTACTTC. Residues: CASSHGRGPQETQYF.

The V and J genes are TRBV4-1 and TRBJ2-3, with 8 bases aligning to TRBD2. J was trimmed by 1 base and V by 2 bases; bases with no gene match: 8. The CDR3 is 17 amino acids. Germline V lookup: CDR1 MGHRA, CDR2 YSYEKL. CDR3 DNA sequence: TGCGCCAGCAGCCAACGCGGGGGGACCGGCGGCACAGATACGCAGTATTTT. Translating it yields CASSQRGGTGGTDTQYF.

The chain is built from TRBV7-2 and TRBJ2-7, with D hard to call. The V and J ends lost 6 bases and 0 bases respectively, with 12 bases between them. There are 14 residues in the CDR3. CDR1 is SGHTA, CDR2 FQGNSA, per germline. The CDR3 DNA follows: TGTGCCAGCAGTCGCGGTAGGGTCTCCTACGAGCAGTACTTC. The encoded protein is CASSRGRVSYEQYF.

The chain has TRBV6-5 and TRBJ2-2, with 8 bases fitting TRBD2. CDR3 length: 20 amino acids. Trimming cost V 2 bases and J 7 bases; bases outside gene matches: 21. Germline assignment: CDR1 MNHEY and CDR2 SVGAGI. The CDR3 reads CASSYSPRRGGGTYGGELFF. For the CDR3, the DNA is TGTGCCAGCAGTTACAGCCCCCGGCGAGGCGGGGGGACCTACGGCGGGGAGCTGTTTTTT.

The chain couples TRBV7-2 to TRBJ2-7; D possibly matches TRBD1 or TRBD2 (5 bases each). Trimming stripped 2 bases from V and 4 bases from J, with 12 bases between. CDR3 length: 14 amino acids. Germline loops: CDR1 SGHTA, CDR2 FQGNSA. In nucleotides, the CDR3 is TGTGCCAGCAGCTTAAAACGGGGCCCGTACGAGCAGTACTTC. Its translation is CASSLKRGPYEQYF.

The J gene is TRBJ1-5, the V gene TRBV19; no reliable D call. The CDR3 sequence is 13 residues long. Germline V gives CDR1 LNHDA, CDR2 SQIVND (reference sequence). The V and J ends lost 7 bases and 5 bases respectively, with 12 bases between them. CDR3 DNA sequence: TGTGCCAGTAAGGGTCAGGTATATCAGCCCCAGCATTTT. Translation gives CASKGQVYQPQHF.

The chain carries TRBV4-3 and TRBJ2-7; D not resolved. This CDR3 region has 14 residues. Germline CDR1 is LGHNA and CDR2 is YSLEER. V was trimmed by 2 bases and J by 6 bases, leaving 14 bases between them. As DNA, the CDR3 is TGCGCCAGCAGCCAAACCGAGTCCCTCGGCGAGCAGTACTTC. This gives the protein CASSQTESLGEQYF.

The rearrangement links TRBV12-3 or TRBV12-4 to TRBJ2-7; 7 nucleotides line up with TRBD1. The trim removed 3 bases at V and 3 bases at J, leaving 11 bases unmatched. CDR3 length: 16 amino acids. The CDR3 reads CASSFQGGEWIYEQYF. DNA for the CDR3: TGTGCCAGCAGTTTCCAAGGGGGCGAATGGATCTACGAGCAGTACTTC.

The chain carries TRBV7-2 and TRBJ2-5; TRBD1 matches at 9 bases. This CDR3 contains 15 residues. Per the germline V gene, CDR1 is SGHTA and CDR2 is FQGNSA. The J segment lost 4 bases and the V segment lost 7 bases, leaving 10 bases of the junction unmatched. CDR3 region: CASILRGQGRETQYF. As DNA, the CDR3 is TGTGCCAGCATCCTCCGGGGACAGGGAAGAGAGACCCAGTACTTC.

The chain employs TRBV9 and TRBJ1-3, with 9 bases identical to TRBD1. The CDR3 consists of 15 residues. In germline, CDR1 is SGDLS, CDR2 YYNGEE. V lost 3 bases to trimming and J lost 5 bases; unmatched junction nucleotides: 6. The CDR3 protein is CASSDHRGHRNTIYF. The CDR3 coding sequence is TGTGCCAGCAGCGATCACAGGGGGCACAGAAACACCATATATTTT.

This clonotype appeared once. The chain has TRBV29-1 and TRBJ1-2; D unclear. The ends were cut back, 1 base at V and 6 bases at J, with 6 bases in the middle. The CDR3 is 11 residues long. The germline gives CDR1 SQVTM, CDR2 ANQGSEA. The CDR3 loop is CSVEGNDGYTF. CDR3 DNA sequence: TGCAGCGTTGAAGGGAACGATGGCTACACCTTC.

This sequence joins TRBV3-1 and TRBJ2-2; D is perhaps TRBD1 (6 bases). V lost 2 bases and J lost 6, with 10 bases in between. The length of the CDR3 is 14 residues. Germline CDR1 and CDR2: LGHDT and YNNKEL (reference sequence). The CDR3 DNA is TGTGCCAGCAGCCAATTGAACAGGGCCGGGGAGCTGTTTTTT. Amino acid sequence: CASSQLNRAGELFF.

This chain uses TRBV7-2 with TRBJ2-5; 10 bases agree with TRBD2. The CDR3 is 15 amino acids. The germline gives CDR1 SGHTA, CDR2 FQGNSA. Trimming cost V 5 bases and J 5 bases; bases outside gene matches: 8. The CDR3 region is CASSPPLAGVETQYF. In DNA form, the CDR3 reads TGTGCCAGCAGCCCGCCCCTAGCGGGAGTCGAGACCCAGTACTTC.

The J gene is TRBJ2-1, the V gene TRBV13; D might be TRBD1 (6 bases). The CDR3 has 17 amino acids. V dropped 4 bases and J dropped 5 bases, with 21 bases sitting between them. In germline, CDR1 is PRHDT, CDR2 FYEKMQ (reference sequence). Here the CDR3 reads CASSSPRGARGNNEQFF. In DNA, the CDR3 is TGTGCCAGCAGCTCCCCCAGGGGCGCCCGAGGGAACAATGAGCAGTTCTTC.

This CDR3 is CSATGTGGRAFF. CDR3 DNA sequence: TGCAGTGCTACCGGGACAGGGGGTCGGGCTTTCTTT. This chain connects TRBV20-1 to TRBJ1-1; 11 nucleotides align to TRBD1. Germline V gives CDR1 DFQATT, CDR2 SNEGSKA (reference sequence). The CDR3 is 12 residues long. V lost 4 bases and J lost 11; bases outside the gene matches: 6.

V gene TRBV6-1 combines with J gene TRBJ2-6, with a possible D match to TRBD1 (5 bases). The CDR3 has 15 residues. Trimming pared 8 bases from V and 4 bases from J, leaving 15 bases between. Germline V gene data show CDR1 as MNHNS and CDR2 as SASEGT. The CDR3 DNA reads TGTGCCAGCGAATCCTCAGGGTCCGGGGCCAACGTCCTGACTTTC. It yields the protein CASESSGSGANVLTF.